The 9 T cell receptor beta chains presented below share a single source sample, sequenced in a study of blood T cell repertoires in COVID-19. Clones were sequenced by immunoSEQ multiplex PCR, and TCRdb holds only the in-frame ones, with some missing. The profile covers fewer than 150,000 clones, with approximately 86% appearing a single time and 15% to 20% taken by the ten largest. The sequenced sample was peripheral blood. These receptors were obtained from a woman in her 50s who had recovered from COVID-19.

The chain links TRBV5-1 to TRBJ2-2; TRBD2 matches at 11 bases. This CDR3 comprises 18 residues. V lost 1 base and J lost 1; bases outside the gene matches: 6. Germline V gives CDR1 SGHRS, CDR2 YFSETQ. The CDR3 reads CASSLRLAGGKNTGELFF. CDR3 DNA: TGCGCCAGCAGCTTGCGGCTAGCGGGAGGAAAGAACACCGGGGAGCTGTTTTTT.

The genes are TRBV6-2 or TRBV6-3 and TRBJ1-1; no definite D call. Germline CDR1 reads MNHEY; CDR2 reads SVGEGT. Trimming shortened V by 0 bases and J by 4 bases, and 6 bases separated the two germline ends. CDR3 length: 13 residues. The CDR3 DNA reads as TGTGCCAGCAGTTACTCGGAGCTCACTGAAGCTTTCTTT. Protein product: CASSYSELTEAFF.

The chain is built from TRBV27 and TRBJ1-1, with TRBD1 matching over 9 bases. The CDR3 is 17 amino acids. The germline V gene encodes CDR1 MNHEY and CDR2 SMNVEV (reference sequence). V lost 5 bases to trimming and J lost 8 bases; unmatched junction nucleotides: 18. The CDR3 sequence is CASSASGTGLPKAEAFF. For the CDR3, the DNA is TGTGCCAGCAGTGCCTCCGGGACAGGGTTACCCAAGGCAGAAGCTTTCTTT.

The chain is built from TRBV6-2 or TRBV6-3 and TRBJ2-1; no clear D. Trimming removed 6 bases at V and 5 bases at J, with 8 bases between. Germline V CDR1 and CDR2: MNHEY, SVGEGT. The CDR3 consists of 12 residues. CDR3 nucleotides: TGTGCCAGCAGCCCGCGAAACAATGAGCAGTTCTTC. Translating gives CASSPRNNEQFF.

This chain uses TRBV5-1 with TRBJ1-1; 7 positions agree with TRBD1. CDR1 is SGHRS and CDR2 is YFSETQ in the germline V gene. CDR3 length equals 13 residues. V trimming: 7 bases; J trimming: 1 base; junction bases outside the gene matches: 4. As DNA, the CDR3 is TGCGCCAGCTCAAGGACAGGGAACACTGAAGCTTTCTTT. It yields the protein CASSRTGNTEAFF.

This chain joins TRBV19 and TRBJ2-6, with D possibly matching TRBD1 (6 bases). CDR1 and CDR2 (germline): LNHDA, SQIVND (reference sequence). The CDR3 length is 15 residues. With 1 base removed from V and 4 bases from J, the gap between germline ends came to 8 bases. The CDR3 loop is CASSIGGLGANVLTF. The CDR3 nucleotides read TGTGCCAGTAGTATAGGGGGGCTAGGGGCCAACGTCCTGACTTTC.

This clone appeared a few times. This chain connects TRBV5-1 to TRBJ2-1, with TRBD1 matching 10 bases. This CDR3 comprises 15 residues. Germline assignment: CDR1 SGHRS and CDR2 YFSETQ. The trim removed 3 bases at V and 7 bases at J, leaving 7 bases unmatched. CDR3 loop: CASSSWGQGWNEQFF. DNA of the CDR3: TGCGCCAGCAGCTCGTGGGGACAGGGGTGGAATGAGCAGTTCTTC.

In DNA form, the CDR3 reads TGTGCCAGCAGTGCCCCTAGCGGGAGAGGGAACGAGCAGTACTTC. Protein product: CASSAPSGRGNEQYF. The chain combines TRBV2 with TRBJ2-7; 10 nucleotides line up with TRBD2. V lost 4 bases, J lost 5 bases, and 8 bases stayed unmatched. The V gene's germline CDR1 is SNHLY and CDR2 FYNNEI. CDR3 length: 15 residues.

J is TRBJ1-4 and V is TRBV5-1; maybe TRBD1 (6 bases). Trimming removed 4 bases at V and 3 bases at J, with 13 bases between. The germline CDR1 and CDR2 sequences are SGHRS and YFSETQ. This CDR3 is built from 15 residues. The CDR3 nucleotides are TGCGCCAGCAGCGAAATACAGGGCTCTAATGAAAAACTGTTTTTT. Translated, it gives CASSEIQGSNEKLFF.